This T cell receptor beta chain originates from a study of CD8+ T cells in alopecia areata. Treatment indicated: oral pan-JAK inhibitor, 5-10 mg twice daily. This clone showed up just a few times. Its target is unknown. Following RNA extraction, reverse transcription yielded cDNA that acted as the sequencing template. Measured with immunoSEQ multiplex PCR; TCRdb has only the in-frame clones, and not every one. The table records roughly 180,000 clones, around half of them present only once. V shed 2 bases, J shed 3 bases, and the junction held 6 bases outside the gene matches. The CDR3 runs 16 residues. The germline V gene encodes CDR1 PRHDT and CDR2 FYEKMQ (reference sequence). The study, taken as a whole, reports: Persistence during tofacitinib was seen for many expanded lesional clones in scalp and blood.

The input for sequencing was CD8+ T cells sorted from blood, taken at week 24, from a patient treated with tofacitinib. This TCR came from a human donor with alopecia areata. The chain combines TRBV13 with TRBJ1-1; TRBD1 agrees at 10 bases. CDR3 coding DNA: TGTGCCAGCAGCTTATGGGGGACAGGGGCGTACACTGAAGCTTTCTTT. This encodes CASSLWGTGAYTEAFF.